This T cell receptor (beta chain) is from a study of T cells expressing NK-cell markers. Study as a whole: TCR beta repertoires came from sorted CD3+CD56+NKG2C+, CD3+CD56+NKG2C- and CD3+CD56-NKG2C+ T cells. HCMV seropositivity marked seven of the eight sequenced donors; one was seronegative.

Making the TCR beta cDNA relied on 5'RACE template switching with UMIs. TCRdb re-called the 5' RACE reads, yielding one record per CDR3 amino acid sequence without DNA. This specimen shows 500,000 to 600,000 distinct CDR3 sequences; the ten leading clones hold less than 4.5%. Germline V gives CDR1 LNHNV, CDR2 YYDKDF (reference sequence). This CDR3 contains 15 residues. The source of this sequence is a man aged 18 to 29 in good health. Sequencing was carried out using blood T cells: a sorted CD56 or NKG2C T cell subset, CD4+ or CD8+ T cells, or bulk PBMC T cells (not recorded which). The chain employs TRBV15 and TRBJ2-5; TCRdb lists TRBD1, though no DNA is available to test this call. Here the CDR3 reads CATSARQGIQETQYF.